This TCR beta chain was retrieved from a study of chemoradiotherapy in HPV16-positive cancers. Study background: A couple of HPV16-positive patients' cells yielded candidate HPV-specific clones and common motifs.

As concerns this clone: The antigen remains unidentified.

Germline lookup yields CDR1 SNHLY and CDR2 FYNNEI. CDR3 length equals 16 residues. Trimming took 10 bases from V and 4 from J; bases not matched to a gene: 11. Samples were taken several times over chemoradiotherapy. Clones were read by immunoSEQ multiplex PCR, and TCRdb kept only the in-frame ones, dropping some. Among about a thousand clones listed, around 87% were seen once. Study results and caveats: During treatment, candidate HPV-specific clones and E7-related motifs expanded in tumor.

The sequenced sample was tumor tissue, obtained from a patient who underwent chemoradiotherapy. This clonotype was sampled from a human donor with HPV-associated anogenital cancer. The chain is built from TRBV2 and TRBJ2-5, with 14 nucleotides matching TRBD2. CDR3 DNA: TGTGCCACCTTGAGGGGGACTAGCGGGAGTCGAGAGACCCAGTACTTC. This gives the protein CATLRGTSGSRETQYF.